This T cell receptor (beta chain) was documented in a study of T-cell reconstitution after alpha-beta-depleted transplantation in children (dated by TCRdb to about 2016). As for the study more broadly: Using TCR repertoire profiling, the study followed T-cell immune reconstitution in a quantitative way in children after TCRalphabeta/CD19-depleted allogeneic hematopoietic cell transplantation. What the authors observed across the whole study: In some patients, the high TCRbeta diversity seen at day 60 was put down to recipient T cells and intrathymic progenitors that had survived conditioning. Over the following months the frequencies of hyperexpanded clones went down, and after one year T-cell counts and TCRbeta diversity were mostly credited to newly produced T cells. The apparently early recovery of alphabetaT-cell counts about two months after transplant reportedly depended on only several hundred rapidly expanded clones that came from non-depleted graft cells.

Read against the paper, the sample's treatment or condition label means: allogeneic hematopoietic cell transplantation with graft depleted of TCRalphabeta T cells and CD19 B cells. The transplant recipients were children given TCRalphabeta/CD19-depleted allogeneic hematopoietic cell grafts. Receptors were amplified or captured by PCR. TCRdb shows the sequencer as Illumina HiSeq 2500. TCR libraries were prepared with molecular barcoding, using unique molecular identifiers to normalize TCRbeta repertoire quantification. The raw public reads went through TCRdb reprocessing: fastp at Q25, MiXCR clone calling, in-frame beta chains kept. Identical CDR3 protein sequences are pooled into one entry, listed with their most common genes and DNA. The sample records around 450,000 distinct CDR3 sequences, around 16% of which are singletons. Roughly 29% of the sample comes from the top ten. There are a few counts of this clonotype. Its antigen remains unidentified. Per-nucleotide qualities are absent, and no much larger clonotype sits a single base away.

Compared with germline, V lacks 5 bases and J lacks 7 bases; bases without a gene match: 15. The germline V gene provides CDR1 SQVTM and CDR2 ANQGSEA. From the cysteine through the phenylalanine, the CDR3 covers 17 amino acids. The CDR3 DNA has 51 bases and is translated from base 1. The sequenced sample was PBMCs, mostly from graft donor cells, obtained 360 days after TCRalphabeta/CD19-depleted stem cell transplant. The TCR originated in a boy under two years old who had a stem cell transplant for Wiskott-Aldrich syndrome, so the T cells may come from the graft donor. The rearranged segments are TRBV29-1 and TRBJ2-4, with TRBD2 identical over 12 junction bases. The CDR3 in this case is CSVKGARTSGKWNIQYF. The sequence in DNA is TGCAGCGTTAAGGGCGCCCGGACTAGCGGGAAGTGGAACATTCAGTACTTC.